This T cell receptor beta chain was recovered during a study of cytotoxic CD8 clonotypes in ibrutinib-treated CLL. Libraries were prepared by immunoSEQ multiplex PCR; TCRdb keeps only in-frame clonotypes and omits some of them. The table includes about 200,000 clones, 60% to 80% detected once. This clone is a singleton in its sample. Germline V gene data show CDR1 as SNHLY and CDR2 as FYNNEI. The length of the CDR3 is 15 residues. Trimming shortened V by 6 bases and J by 0 bases, and 14 bases separated the two germline ends. This sequence joins TRBV2 and TRBJ1-2; a possible D gene is TRBD1 (5 bases). Here the sequenced sample was PBMCs, taken after 12 months of ibrutinib treatment. The source is a human donor with chronic lymphocytic leukemia. DNA of the CDR3: TGTGCCAGCAGCCCCACGGGGCGAACTAACTATGGCTACACCTTC. Translated, it gives CASSPTGRTNYGYTF.